The 24 T cell receptor beta chains below were found in one sample sequenced in a study of T cells in Graves' hyperthyroidism and ophthalmopathy. From RNA transcripts, TCR beta CDR3 regions were amplified. TCR CDR3 underwent first-round RT-PCR with the HTBI primer set. TCRdb fed the multiplex PCR reads into MiXCR, producing one record per CDR3 protein. The profile covers roughly 570,000 distinct CDR3 sequences, with 40% to 55% appearing a single time and around 7.7% taken by the ten largest. The sample taken for sequencing was peripheral blood or thyroid tissue (not recorded which). The receptors were gathered from a woman aged 18-29 years with Graves' hyperthyroidism.

This clonotype was seen many times. CDR3 in DNA: TGTGCCAGTAGAGGAGCTAGCCTAAGCTCCTACGAGCAGTACTTC. Protein product: CASRGASLSSYEQYF. V and J are TRBV19 and TRBJ2-7; weak D call: TRBD2 (5 bases). Trimming shortened V by 6 bases and J by 0 bases, and 15 bases separated the two germline ends. Germline V gene sequence: CDR1 LNHDA, CDR2 SQIVND (reference sequence). The CDR3 has 15 residues.

The chain recombines TRBV10-2 with TRBJ1-4, with 7 nucleotides matching TRBD1. There are 15 residues in the CDR3. CDR1 and CDR2 from the germline V gene are WSHSY and SAAADI. V gave up 8 bases and J gave up 7 bases; unmatched junction bases: 13. In nucleotides, the CDR3 is TGCGCCAGCGAGGACAGGACAGACCGTTTTGAAAAACTGTTTTTT. Its protein product is CASEDRTDRFEKLFF.

This clonotype came up many times. The chain joins TRBV6-5 to TRBJ1-3; TRBD1 aligns across 8 bases. V was clipped by 0 bases and J by 2 bases; unmatched bases: 3. The germline V gene encodes CDR1 MNHEY and CDR2 SVGAGI. The CDR3 is 16 amino acids. CDR3 nucleotides: TGTGCCAGCAGTTACTCCGACAGGGGTCCTGGAAACACCATATATTTT. Residues: CASSYSDRGPGNTIYF.

This clonotype was counted only a few times. The chain couples TRBV7-3 to TRBJ2-2; D not resolved. This CDR3 has 11 residues. Trimming took off 0 bases at V and 10 bases at J, with 3 bases between the two ends. Germline V gives CDR1 SGHTA, CDR2 FQGTGA. In nucleotides, the CDR3 is TGTGCCAGCAGCTTAACGATGGAGCTGTTTTTT. This encodes CASSLTMELFF.

This clonotype was counted many times. J is TRBJ1-4 and V is TRBV5-6; D ambiguous. The CDR3 loop spans 14 amino acids. Germline V CDR1 and CDR2: SGHDT, YYEEEE. With 1 base removed from V and 8 bases from J, the gap between germline ends came to 12 bases. DNA for the CDR3: TGTGCCAGCAGCTTGAGGCGGTTCGGAGAAAAACTGTTTTTT. It is translated as CASSLRRFGEKLFF.

The chain employs TRBV24-1 and TRBJ2-5, with 9 positions matching TRBD1. CDR1 and CDR2 (germline): KGHDR, SFDVKD. The CDR3 has 16 amino acids. The junction had 5 bases not matched to a gene; V was cut back by 2 bases and J by 2 bases. The CDR3 protein is CATSDSTGGYQETQYF. As DNA, the CDR3 is TGTGCCACCAGTGATTCGACAGGGGGGTATCAAGAGACCCAGTACTTC.

This clonotype was detected ten times or more. The J gene is TRBJ1-2, the V gene TRBV29-1; D unclear. The CDR3 runs 15 residues. Germline lookup yields CDR1 SQVTM and CDR2 ANQGSEA. Trimming removed 4 bases at V and 4 bases at J, with 19 bases between. DNA of the CDR3: TGCAGCGTTGGTGAGGAGGATTGGATGCTCTATGGCTACACCTTC. Its translation: CSVGEEDWMLYGYTF.

The chain combines TRBV20-1 with TRBJ2-1, with TRBD2 matching 8 bases. The germline CDR1 and CDR2 sequences are DFQATT and SNEGSKA (reference sequence). With V trimmed by 0 bases and J by 9 bases, 4 bases remained unmatched. This CDR3 region has 13 residues. The CDR3 reads CSAREASGPEQFF. In DNA form, the CDR3 reads TGCAGTGCTAGAGAGGCTAGCGGGCCTGAGCAGTTCTTC.

Remarks on this clonotype: This may be a read error, as it is one base from a much larger clone. The chain is built from TRBV9 and TRBJ1-5; maybe TRBD1 (6 bases). Germline CDR1 reads SGDLS; CDR2 reads YYNGEE. CDR3 length: 15 amino acids. The CDR3 DNA sequence: TGTGCCAGCAGCCCGGGGACATCATTTAATCAGCCCCGGCATTTT. Translation: CASSPGTSFNQPRHF.

V gene TRBV10-3 combines with J gene TRBJ1-2, with D perhaps matching TRBD1 (5 bases). V was cut by 5 bases and J by 7 bases, with 14 bases left in between. The CDR3 has 13 residues. Germline V lookup: CDR1 ENHRY, CDR2 SYGVKD. CDR3 in DNA: TGTGCCATCAGTTCCGGGACTGGGGGTGGCTACACCTTC. Protein product: CAISSGTGGGYTF.

This clonotype was detected ten times or more. The chain carries TRBV12-3 or TRBV12-4 and TRBJ2-5; D is unclear. The V end was cut by 7 bases, the J end by 0 bases, with 9 bases between. The CDR3 loop spans 13 amino acids. In DNA, the CDR3 is TGTGCCAGCACCCATAGAAACCAAGAGACCCAGTACTTC. It yields the protein CASTHRNQETQYF.

This clonotype was observed many times. The chain combines TRBV12-3 or TRBV12-4 with TRBJ1-3; the D is unclear. The V gene lost 1 base and the J gene lost 0 bases, with 4 bases spanning the gap. The CDR3 consists of 14 residues. The CDR3 nucleotides read TGTGCCAGCAGTTTAGACATCTCTGGAAACACCATATATTTT. It encodes CASSLDISGNTIYF.

Ten or more counts support this clonotype. The rearrangement uses TRBV5-4 and TRBJ2-7; 14 bases match TRBD2. The V gene's germline CDR1 is SGHNT and CDR2 YYREEE (reference sequence). The CDR3 has 15 residues. V gave up 5 bases and J gave up 4 bases; unmatched junction bases: 5. The CDR3 nucleotides read TGTGCCAGCAGATCCGGGACTAGCGGGAGATACGAGCAGTACTTC. Encoded protein: CASRSGTSGRYEQYF.

This chain uses TRBV6-2 or TRBV6-3 with TRBJ1-5, with TRBD1 as a possible D gene (6 bases). Germline CDR1 reads MNHEY; CDR2 reads SVGEGT. V shed 5 bases and J shed 1 base, with 15 bases lying between them. The CDR3 contains 16 residues. The CDR3 loop reads CASSDNRAGSNQPQHF. CDR3 in DNA: TGTGCCAGCAGTGACAACAGGGCTGGGAGCAATCAGCCCCAGCATTTT.

This clonotype showed up many times. The chain couples TRBV27 to TRBJ2-7; possibly TRBD1 or TRBD2 for D (5 bases each). This CDR3 region has 13 residues. Trimming stripped 6 bases from V and 1 base from J, with 10 bases between. Germline V gene data show CDR1 as MNHEY and CDR2 as SMNVEV (reference sequence). The CDR3 bases are TGTGCCAGCAGACGGGACGGTTCCTACGAGCAGTACTTC. Its protein is CASRRDGSYEQYF.

The sample holds many counts of this clonotype. This chain joins TRBV2 and TRBJ1-5; 8 bases are a match to TRBD1. The CDR3 covers 14 residues. CDR1 is SNHLY, CDR2 FYNNEI, per germline. V shed 5 bases and J 6 bases; nucleotides not matched to a gene: 6. The DNA for the CDR3 is TGTGCCAGCAGTTCGGACAGGGAGGGTCAGCCCCAGCATTTT. Translation: CASSSDREGQPQHF.

This clonotype has ten or more counts. This sequence joins TRBV20-1 and TRBJ1-1; TRBD1 agrees at 11 bases. V was clipped by 2 bases and J by 3 bases; unmatched bases: 11. Germline loops: CDR1 DFQATT, CDR2 SNEGSKA (reference sequence). The CDR3 length is 17 residues. CDR3 in DNA: TGCAGTGCTAGACAGCCGGGACAGGGGGTCCGGGACACTGAAGCTTTCTTT. Its protein product is CSARQPGQGVRDTEAFF.

This clonotype was counted ten times or more. V is TRBV12-3 or TRBV12-4 and J is TRBJ2-2; TRBD1 might be the D (5 bases). The V and J ends lost 6 bases and 0 bases respectively, with 11 bases between them. The CDR3 contains 15 residues. The CDR3 DNA is TGTGCCAGCAGCTCGACAGCCCCGAACACCGGGGAGCTGTTTTTT. Its translation: CASSSTAPNTGELFF.

In its sample, this clonotype was seen many times. The chain carries TRBV3-1 and TRBJ1-1, with D unclear. Trimming removed 1 base from V and 4 bases from J, with 4 bases in between. CDR1 and CDR2 from the germline V gene are LGHDT and YNNKEL (reference sequence). The CDR3 totals 12 residues. The CDR3, as DNA: TGTGCCAGCAGCCAAGCGGGCACTGAAGCTTTCTTT. It specifies CASSQAGTEAFF. Drawing the rest from reference TRBV3-1 and TRBJ1-1, the complete variable domain is DTAVSQTPKYLVTQMGNDKSIKCEQNLGHDTMYWYKQDSKKFLKIMFSYNNKELIINETVPNRFSPKSPDKAHLNLHINSLELGDSAVYFCASSQAGTEAFFGQGTRLTVV.

This clonotype occurred once. This rearrangement joins TRBV2 to TRBJ2-1; a weak D match, TRBD2 (5 bases). The V gene's germline CDR1 is SNHLY and CDR2 FYNNEI. The length of the CDR3 is 14 residues. V shed 2 bases and J shed 4 bases, with 9 bases lying between them. This CDR3 reads CASSEIGEYNEQFF. The CDR3 coding sequence is TGTGCCAGCAGTGAAATCGGGGAATACAATGAGCAGTTCTTC. Variable domain in full (rest from reference TRBV2 and TRBJ2-1): EPEVTQTPSHQVTQMGQEVILRCVPISNHLYFYWYRQILGQKVEFLVSFYNNEISEKSEIFDDQFSVERPDGSNFTLKIRSTKLEDSAMYFCASSEIGEYNEQFFGPGTRLTVL.

This clonotype was counted ten times or more. The chain couples TRBV6-5 to TRBJ1-6; 9 nucleotides agree with TRBD1. The CDR3 covers 15 residues. The V gene's germline CDR1 is MNHEY and CDR2 SVGAGI. With 6 bases clipped from V and 9 bases from J, the junction kept 9 bases outside the gene matches. The CDR3 DNA sequence: TGTGCCAGCAGCGCCTCCGGGACAGGGACTTCACCCCTCCACTTT. This codes for CASSASGTGTSPLHF.

The rearrangement joins TRBV10-3 to TRBJ2-7, with D unresolved. The CDR3 is made up of 11 amino acids. Trimming left V 8 bases short and J 5 bases short, with 10 bases between. CDR1 is ENHRY, CDR2 SYGVKD, per germline. The CDR3 sequence: CAIGEPNEQYF. CDR3 nucleotides: TGTGCCATCGGAGAGCCCAACGAGCAGTACTTC.

The chain uses TRBV3-1 and TRBJ2-5; the match to TRBD1 covers 10 bases. Germline V CDR1 and CDR2: LGHDT, YNNKEL (reference sequence). V lost 1 base, J lost 4 bases, and 3 bases stayed unmatched. This CDR3 is 15 amino acids long. The DNA for the CDR3 is TGTGCCAGCAGCCAAGTGGGACAGGGGATAGAGACCCAGTACTTC. Its translation is CASSQVGQGIETQYF.

The chain joins TRBV11-3 to TRBJ1-2, with D unresolved. Germline V gene sequence: CDR1 SGHNT, CDR2 YENEEA. V lost 5 bases to trimming and J lost 3 bases, with 22 bases between them. CDR3 length: 17 amino acids. The CDR3 DNA is TGTGCCAGCAGCCTCCGGGCCAGTGAGTTGCTCGACTATGGCTACACCTTC. Translating gives CASSLRASELLDYGYTF. Full variable domain (remainder filled in from reference TRBV11-3 and TRBJ1-2): EAGVVQSPRYKIIEKKQPVAFWCNPISGHNTLYWYLQNLGQGPELLIRYENEEAVDDSQLPKDRFSAERLKGVDSTLKIQPAELGDSAVYLCASSLRASELLDYGYTFGSGTRLTVV.